This T cell receptor (beta chain) is drawn from a study of OX40 agonist ivuxolimab in advanced cancers. Study at large: Age averaged around 54 years (range roughly 23 to 79), and 70% to 85% were male. Among those treated, three patients had partial responses, one with hepatocellular carcinoma and two with cutaneous melanoma. Whole-study findings and limits: Individuals who were partial responders at 0.1-3.0 mg/kg had clonal expansion that ranked among the lowest.

About this clone: Its antigen is not known.

Method: immunoSEQ multiplex PCR; TCRdb's copy keeps in-frame clones and lacks some. The sample consists of tens of thousands of clones, 91% of them appearing once. From germline, CDR1 is SGHTA and CDR2 FQGNSA. The CDR3 extends over 15 amino acids. V shed 1 base and J shed 2 bases, with 12 bases lying between them. The input for sequencing was CD4+ or CD8+ T cells sorted from blood, taken in a trial of the OX40 agonist ivuxolimab. The sequence was obtained from an adult with an advanced solid tumor such as melanoma, head and neck, liver or kidney cancer. The rearrangement uses TRBV7-2 and TRBJ2-7, with TRBD1 as a possible D gene (5 bases). The CDR3 here is CASSLGAGIAYEQYF. CDR3 nucleotide sequence: TGTGCCAGCAGCTTAGGGGCAGGGATCGCCTACGAGCAGTACTTC.